The entry that follows covers one T cell receptor beta chain sequence. The data are from a study of blood T cell repertoires in COVID-19. About the research overall: The origin of the acute and convalescent COVID-19 samples was the United States, Italy and Spain. PBMCs, B-cell-depleted T cells, or T cells provided the cDNA or gDNA that made up the material.

In the original analysis: Reference gene primer amplification yielded estimated nucleated cell counts. Assay: immunoSEQ multiplex PCR; the TCRdb copy retains only in-frame clones and omits some. D and trimming were read from the DNA, whereas the V and J calls and clone size are those reported in that table. Among about 200,000 clones listed, 85% to 90% were seen once. Germline CDR1 reads SGHAT; CDR2 reads FQNNGV. The CDR3 consists of 13 residues. The V end lost 0 bases, the J end lost 14 bases, and 16 bases lay between the germline ends. This chain connects TRBV11-2 to TRBJ1-2; D perhaps matches TRBD1 (5 bases). Sequenced material: peripheral blood. This receptor was obtained from a man in his sixties with acute or convalescent COVID-19. The CDR3 DNA follows: TGTGCCAGCAGCTTAGATCGACAGTACACCGGGACCTTC. It specifies CASSLDRQYTGTF.